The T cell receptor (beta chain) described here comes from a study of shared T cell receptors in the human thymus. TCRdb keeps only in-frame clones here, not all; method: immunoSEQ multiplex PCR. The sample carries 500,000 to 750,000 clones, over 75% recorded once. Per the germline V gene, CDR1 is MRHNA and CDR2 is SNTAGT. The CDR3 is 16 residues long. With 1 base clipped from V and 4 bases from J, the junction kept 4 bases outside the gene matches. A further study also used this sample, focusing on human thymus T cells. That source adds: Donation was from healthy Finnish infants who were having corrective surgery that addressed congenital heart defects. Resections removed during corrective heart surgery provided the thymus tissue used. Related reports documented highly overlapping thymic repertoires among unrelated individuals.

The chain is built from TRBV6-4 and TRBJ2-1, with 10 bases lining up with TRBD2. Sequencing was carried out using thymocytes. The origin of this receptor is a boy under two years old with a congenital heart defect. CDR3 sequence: CASSDFTSGKYNEQFF. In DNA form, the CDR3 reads TGTGCCAGCAGTGACTTTACTAGCGGGAAGTACAATGAGCAGTTCTTC.